Below, one T cell receptor (beta chain) is given with its context. CDR1 and CDR2 from the germline V gene are SGHAT and FQNNGV. This CDR3 comprises 15 residues. V lost 5 bases to trimming and J lost 8 bases; unmatched junction nucleotides: 11. The data were taken from a study of T cell responses to AZD1222 COVID-19 vaccine. Assay: immunoSEQ multiplex PCR; the TCRdb copy retains only in-frame clones and omits some. This sample yields some 81,000 clones, of which about nine tenths are seen a single time; around a tenth belongs to the top ten. Second-dose intervals of approximately 4 or approximately 12 weeks were pooled.

V and J are TRBV11-2 and TRBJ1-4; 7 positions agree with TRBD1. The sample here was peripheral blood, taken 28 days after the second AZD1222 dose. The clonotype comes from an adult who received the AZD1222 COVID-19 vaccine. The CDR3 region is CASSTRQGAKEKLFF. As DNA, the CDR3 is TGTGCCAGCAGCACCCGACAGGGCGCGAAAGAAAAACTGTTTTTT.